Following are 9 T cell receptor beta chains from one sample sequenced in a study of T cells after yellow fever vaccination. TCRdb passed the 5' RACE reads through MiXCR, listing each CDR3 protein once. The table records under 600,000 distinct CDR3 sequences, around an eighth of them present only once. This specimen consisted of PBMCs, obtained on the day of the yellow fever booster vaccination. The source of these receptors is a man aged 25-45 years who received the YFV17D yellow fever vaccine.

This chain joins TRBV11-2 and TRBJ2-7; D might be TRBD2 (6 bases). With 5 bases removed from V and 7 bases from J, the gap between germline ends came to 15 bases. The length of the CDR3 is 13 residues. CDR1 is SGHAT and CDR2 is FQNNGV in the germline V gene. CDR3 region: CASSAPAGLEQYF. The CDR3 DNA follows: TGTGCCAGCAGCGCCCCGGCGGGGCTGGAGCAGTACTTC.

The gene calls are TRBV20-1 and TRBJ1-1; tentatively, D is TRBD1 (6 bases). The CDR3 totals 15 residues. With 1 base removed from V and 0 bases from J, the gap between germline ends came to 12 bases. Germline values: CDR1 DFQATT, CDR2 SNEGSKA (reference sequence). The CDR3 DNA sequence: TGCAGTGCTAGAGGCATGGACAGTTTGAACACTGAAGCTTTCTTT. It is translated as CSARGMDSLNTEAFF.

The V call is TRBV20-1, the J call TRBJ2-4; 8 nucleotides line up with TRBD1. Trimming cost V 3 bases and J 5 bases; bases outside gene matches: 9. The CDR3 loop spans 15 amino acids. Germline CDR1 reads DFQATT; CDR2 reads SNEGSKA (reference sequence). Here the CDR3 reads CSARGTGLRENIQYF. DNA for the CDR3: TGCAGTGCTAGGGGGACAGGTTTAAGGGAAAACATTCAGTACTTC.

This chain connects TRBV20-1 to TRBJ1-2; D gene unclear. Trimming left V 6 bases short and J 1 base short, with 18 bases between. This CDR3 contains 15 residues. The V gene's germline CDR1 is DFQATT and CDR2 SNEGSKA (reference sequence). CDR3 sequence reads: CSAPSIVGDNYGYTF. The CDR3 nucleotides are TGCAGTGCCCCCTCTATTGTAGGTGATAACTATGGCTACACCTTC.

This clonotype was recorded a few times. V and J are TRBV29-1 and TRBJ2-7; the D is unclear. Germline V gene data show CDR1 as SQVTM and CDR2 as ANQGSEA. Trimming removed 7 bases at V and 6 bases at J, with 16 bases between. The CDR3 contains 12 residues. The CDR3 reads CSAFARSGEQYF. The CDR3 DNA reads TGCAGCGCCTTCGCACGTTCAGGCGAGCAGTACTTC.

This clonotype was seen a few times. The chain combines TRBV20-1 with TRBJ2-7; 9 bases are shared with TRBD1. The germline V gene has CDR1 DFQATT and CDR2 SNEGSKA (reference sequence). The ends lost 4 bases at V and 4 bases at J; junction bases unmatched: 8. CDR3 size: 14 residues. This CDR3 reads CSANNRGLVYEQYF. The DNA for the CDR3 is TGCAGTGCTAACAACAGGGGGCTTGTATACGAGCAGTACTTC.

This clonotype was seen a handful of times. The rearrangement joins TRBV19 to TRBJ1-6, with TRBD1 matching 7 bases. J was trimmed by 7 bases and V by 3 bases; bases with no gene match: 3. The CDR3 has 14 residues. Germline V CDR1 and CDR2: LNHDA, SQIVND (reference sequence). CDR3 sequence (DNA): TGTGCCAGTAGTATGGACAGGCAGAATTCACCCCTCCACTTT. This sequence encodes CASSMDRQNSPLHF.

The chain has TRBV19 and TRBJ2-2; D is undetermined. V dropped 7 bases and J dropped 6 bases, with 12 bases sitting between them. From germline, CDR1 is LNHDA and CDR2 SQIVND (reference sequence). CDR3 length equals 13 residues. Here the CDR3 DNA reads TGTGCCAGTACCCCCCCGGGCCCCGGGGAGCTGTTTTTT. It is translated as CASTPPGPGELFF.

This clonotype was seen a handful of times. This chain uses TRBV10-1 with TRBJ2-3, with unresolved D. Trimming left V 3 bases short and J 3 bases short, with 10 bases between. Looked up from germline, CDR1 is WNHNN and CDR2 is SYGVQD (reference sequence). CDR3 length: 14 amino acids. Here the CDR3 reads CASSDVRLTDTQYF. CDR3 coding DNA: TGCGCCAGCAGTGACGTGAGACTGACAGATACGCAGTATTTT.